Many counts were recorded for the clone carrying this T cell receptor beta chain. The target antigen is unknown. The sample belongs to a study of T cells in Graves' hyperthyroidism and ophthalmopathy. Study in general: At initial diagnosis, before any treatment had begun, peripheral blood was obtained.

Aged 18 to 65, the patients had hyperthyroidism that was newly diagnosed and had lasted under 2 months. Uncontrolled infection, other autoimmune disease, pregnancy and lactation each barred patients from inclusion. Study-level results: Ophthalmopathy and stable hyperthyroidism were told apart by a 13 V-J model.

TCR beta CDR3 sequences were amplified from RNA transcripts. During a first-round RT-PCR of the TCR CDR3, the HTBI primer set was used. TCRdb fed the multiplex PCR reads into MiXCR, producing one record per CDR3 protein. The table includes hundreds of thousands of distinct CDR3 sequences, 16% detected once. Germline V gives CDR1 SNHLY, CDR2 FYNNEI. V lost 5 bases, J lost 4 bases, and 5 bases stayed unmatched. The CDR3 is 15 residues long. This chain uses TRBV2 with TRBJ2-1; 10 nucleotides align to TRBD2. The specimen sequenced was blood. This receptor was obtained from a woman aged 18-30 years with Graves' hyperthyroidism. The CDR3 spells CASSRRTSGYNEQFF. CDR3 nucleotide sequence: TGTGCCAGCAGTAGAAGGACTAGCGGTTACAATGAGCAGTTCTTC.